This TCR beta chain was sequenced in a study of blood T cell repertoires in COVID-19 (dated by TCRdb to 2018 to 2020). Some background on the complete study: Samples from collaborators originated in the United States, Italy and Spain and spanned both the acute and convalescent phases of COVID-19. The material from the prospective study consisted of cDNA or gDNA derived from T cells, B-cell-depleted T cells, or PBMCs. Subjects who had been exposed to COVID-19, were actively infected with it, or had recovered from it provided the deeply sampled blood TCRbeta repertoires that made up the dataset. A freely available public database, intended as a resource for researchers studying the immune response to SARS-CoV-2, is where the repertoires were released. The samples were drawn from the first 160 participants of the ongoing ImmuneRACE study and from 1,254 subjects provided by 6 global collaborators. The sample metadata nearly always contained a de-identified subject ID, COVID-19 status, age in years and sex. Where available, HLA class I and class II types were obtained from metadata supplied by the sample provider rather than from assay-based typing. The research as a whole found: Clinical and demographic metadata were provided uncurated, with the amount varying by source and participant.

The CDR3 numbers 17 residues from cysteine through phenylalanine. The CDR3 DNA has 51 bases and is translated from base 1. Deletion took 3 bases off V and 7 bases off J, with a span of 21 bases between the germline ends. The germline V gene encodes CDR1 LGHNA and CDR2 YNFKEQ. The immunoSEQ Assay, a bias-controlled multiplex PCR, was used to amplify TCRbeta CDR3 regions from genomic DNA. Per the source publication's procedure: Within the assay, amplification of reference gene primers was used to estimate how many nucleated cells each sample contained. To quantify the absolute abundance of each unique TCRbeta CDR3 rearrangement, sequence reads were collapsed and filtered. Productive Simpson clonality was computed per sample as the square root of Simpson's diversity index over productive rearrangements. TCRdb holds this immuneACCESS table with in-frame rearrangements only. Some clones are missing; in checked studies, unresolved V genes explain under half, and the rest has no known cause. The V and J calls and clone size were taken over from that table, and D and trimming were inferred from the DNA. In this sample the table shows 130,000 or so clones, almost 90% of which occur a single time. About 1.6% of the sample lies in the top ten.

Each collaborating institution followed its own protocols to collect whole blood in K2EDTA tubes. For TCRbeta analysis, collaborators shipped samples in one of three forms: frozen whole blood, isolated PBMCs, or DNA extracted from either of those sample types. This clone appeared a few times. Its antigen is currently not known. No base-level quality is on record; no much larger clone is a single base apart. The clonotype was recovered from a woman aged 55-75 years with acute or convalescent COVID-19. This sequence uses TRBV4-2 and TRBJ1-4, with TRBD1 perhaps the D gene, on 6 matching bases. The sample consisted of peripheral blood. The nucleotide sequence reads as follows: TGTGCCAGCAGCCACGACCGGGACACCCTCGAAGGTGAAAAACTGTTTTTT. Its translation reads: CASSHDRDTLEGEKLFF.